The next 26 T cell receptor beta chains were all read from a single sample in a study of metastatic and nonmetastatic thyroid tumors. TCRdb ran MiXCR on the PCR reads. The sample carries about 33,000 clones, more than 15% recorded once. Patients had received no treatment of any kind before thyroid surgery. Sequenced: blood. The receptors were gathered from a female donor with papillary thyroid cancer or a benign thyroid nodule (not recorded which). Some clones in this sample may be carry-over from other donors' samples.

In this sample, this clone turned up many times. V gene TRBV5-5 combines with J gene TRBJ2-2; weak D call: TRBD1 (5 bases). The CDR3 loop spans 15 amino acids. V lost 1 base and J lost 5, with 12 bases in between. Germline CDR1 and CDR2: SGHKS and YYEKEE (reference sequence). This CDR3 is CASSLPGHLTGELFF. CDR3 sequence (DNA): TGTGCCAGCAGCTTGCCAGGACACTTAACCGGGGAGCTGTTTTTT.

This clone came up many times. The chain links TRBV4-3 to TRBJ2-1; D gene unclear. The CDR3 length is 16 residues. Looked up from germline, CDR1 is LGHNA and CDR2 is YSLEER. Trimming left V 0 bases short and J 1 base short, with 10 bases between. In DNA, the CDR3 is TGCGCCAGCAGCCAAGATCGGGCAGGATCCTACAATGAGCAGTTCTTC. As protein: CASSQDRAGSYNEQFF.

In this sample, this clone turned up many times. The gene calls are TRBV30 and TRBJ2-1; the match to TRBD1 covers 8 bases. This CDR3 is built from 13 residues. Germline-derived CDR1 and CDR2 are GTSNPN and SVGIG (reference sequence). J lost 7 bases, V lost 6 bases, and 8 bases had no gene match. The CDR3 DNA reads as TGTGCCTGCGTCAGGGGGCTAAAGAATGAGCAGTTCTTC. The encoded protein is CACVRGLKNEQFF.

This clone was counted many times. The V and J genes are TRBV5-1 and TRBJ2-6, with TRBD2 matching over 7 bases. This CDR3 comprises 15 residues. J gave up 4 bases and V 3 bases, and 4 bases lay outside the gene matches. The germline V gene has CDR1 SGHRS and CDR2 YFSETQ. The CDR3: CASSWGGYGANVLTF. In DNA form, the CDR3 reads TGCGCCAGCAGCTGGGGGGGTTACGGGGCCAACGTCCTGACTTTC.

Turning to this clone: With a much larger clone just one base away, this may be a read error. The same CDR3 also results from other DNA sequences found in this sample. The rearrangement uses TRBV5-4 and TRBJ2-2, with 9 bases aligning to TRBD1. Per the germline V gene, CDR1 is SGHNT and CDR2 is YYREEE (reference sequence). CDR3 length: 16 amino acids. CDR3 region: CASTTGQGVNTGELFF. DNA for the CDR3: TGTGCCAGCACTACGGGACAGGGAGTTAACACCGGTGAGCTGTTTTTT.

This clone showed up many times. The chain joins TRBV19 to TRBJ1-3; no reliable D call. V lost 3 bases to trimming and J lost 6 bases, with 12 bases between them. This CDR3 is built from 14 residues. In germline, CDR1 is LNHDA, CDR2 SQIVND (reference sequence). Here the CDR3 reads CASSIRVEANTIYF. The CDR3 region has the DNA TGTGCCAGTAGTATCCGGGTGGAGGCAAACACCATATATTTT.

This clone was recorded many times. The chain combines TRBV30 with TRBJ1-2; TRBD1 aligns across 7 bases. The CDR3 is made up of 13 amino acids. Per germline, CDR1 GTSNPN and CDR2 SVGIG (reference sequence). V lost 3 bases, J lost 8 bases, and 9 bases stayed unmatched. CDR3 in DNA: TGTGCCTGGAGGGGGACAGAAACGGGCGGCTACACCTTC. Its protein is CAWRGTETGGYTF. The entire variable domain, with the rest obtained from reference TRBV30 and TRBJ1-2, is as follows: SQTIHQWPATLVQPVGSPLSLECTVEGTSNPNLYWYRQAAGRGLQLLFYSVGIGQISSEVPQNLSASRPQDRQFILSSKKLLLSDSGFYLCAWRGTETGGYTFGSGTRLTVV.

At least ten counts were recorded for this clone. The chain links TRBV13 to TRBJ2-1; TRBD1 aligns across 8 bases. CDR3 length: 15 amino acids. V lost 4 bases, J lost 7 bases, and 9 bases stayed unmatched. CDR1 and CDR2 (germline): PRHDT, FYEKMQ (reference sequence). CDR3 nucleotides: TGTGCCAGCAGCTCTTCCGGGACAGGTAAAAATGAGCAGTTCTTC. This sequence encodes CASSSSGTGKNEQFF.

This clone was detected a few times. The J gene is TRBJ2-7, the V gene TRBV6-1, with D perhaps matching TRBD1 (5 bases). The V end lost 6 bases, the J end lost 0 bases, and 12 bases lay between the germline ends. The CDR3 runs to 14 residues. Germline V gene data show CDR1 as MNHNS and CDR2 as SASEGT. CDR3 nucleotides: TGTGCCAGCAGAATAAAGGACACCTCCTACGAGCAGTACTTC. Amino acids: CASRIKDTSYEQYF.

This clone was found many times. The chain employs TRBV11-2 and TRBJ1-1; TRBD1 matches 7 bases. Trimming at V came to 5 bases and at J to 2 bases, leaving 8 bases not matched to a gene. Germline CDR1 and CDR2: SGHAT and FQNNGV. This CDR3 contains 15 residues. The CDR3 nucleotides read TGTGCCAGCAGCCGGCTCACAGGGGATAACACTGAAGCTTTCTTT. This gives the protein CASSRLTGDNTEAFF.

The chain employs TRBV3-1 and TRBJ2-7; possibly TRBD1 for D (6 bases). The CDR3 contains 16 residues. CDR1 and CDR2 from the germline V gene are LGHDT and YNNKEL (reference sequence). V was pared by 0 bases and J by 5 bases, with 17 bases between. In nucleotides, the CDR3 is TGTGCCAGCAGCCAAGATATCGGGACACAATCGGACGAGCAGTACTTC. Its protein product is CASSQDIGTQSDEQYF.

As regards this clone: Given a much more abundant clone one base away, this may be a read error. CDR3 residues: CSVGGGLGTQYF. In DNA form, the CDR3 reads TGCAGCGTTGGAGGAGGGTTGGGGACCCAGTACTTC. The chain joins TRBV29-1 to TRBJ2-7, with D possibly matching TRBD2 (6 bases). The tail of the sequence fits TRBJ2-5 better, so the J call may be wrong. Germline values: CDR1 SQVTM, CDR2 ANQGSEA. This CDR3 region has 12 residues.

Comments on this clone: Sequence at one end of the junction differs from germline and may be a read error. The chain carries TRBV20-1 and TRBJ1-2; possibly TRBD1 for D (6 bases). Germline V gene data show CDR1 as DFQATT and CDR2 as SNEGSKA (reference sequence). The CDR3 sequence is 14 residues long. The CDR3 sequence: CIARELQGFDVYTF. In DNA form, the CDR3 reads TGCATTGCTAGAGAGCTTCAGGGGTTTGATGTCTACACCTTC.

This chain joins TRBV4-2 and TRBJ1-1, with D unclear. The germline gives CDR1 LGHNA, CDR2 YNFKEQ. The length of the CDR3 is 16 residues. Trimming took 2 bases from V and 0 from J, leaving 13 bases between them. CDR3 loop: CASSQSSGGLNTEAFF. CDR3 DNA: TGTGCCAGCAGCCAATCCTCGGGAGGATTGAACACTGAAGCTTTCTTT.

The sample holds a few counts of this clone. Here the CDR3 reads CASNGDRGISGELFF. The CDR3 nucleotides are TGTGCCAGCAACGGGGACAGGGGAATATCCGGGGAGCTGTTTTTT. The chain links TRBV6-1 to TRBJ2-2, with TRBD1 identical over 10 bases. The CDR3 is 15 residues long. Germline V gene sequence: CDR1 MNHNS, CDR2 SASEGT. V lost 7 bases, J lost 6 bases, and 8 bases stayed unmatched.

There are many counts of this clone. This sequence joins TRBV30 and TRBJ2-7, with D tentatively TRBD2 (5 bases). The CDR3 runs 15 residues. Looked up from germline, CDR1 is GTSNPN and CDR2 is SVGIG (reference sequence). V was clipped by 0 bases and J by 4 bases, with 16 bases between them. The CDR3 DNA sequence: TGTGCCTGGAGTGTATCCGGGGAACCCGATTACGAGCAGTACTTC. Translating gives CAWSVSGEPDYEQYF.

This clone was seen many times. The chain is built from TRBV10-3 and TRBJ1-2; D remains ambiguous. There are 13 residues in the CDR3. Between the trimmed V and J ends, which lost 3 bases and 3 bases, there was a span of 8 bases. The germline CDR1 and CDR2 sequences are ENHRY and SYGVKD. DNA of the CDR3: TGTGCCATCAGTGACGCCGTGGACTATGGCTACACCTTC. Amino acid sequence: CAISDAVDYGYTF.

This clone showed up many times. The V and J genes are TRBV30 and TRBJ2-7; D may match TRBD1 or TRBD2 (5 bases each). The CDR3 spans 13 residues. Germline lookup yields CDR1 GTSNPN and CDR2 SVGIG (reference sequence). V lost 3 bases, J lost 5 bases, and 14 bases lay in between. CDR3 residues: CAWRSPGTHEQYF. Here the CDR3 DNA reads TGTGCCTGGAGAAGCCCAGGGACCCACGAGCAGTACTTC.

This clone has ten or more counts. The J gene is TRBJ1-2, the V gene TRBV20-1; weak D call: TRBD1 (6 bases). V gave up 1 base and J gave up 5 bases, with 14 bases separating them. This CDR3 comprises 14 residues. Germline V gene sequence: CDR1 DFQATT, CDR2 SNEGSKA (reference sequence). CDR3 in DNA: TGCAGTGCTAGAGCCCTAGGACAGACTTATGGCTACACCTTC. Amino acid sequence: CSARALGQTYGYTF.

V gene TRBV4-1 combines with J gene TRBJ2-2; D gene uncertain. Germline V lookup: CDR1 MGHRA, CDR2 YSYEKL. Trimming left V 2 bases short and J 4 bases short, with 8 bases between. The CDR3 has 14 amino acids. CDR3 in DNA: TGCGCCAGCAGCCAACCTCTTTCCACCGGGGAGCTGTTTTTT. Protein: CASSQPLSTGELFF.

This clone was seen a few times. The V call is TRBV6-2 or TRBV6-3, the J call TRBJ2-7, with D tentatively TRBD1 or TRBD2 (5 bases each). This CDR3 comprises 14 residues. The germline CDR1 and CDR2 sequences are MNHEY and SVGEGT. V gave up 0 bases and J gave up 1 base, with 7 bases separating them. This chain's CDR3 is CASSYSGVSYEQYF. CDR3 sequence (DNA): TGTGCCAGCAGTTACTCGGGGGTGTCCTACGAGCAGTACTTC.

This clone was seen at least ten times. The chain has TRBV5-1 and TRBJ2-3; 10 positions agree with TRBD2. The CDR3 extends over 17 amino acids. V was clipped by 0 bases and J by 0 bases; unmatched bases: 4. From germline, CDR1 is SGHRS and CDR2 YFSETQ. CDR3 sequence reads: CASSLELAGPSTDTQYF. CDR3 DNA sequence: TGCGCCAGCAGCTTGGAACTAGCGGGGCCCAGCACAGATACGCAGTATTTT. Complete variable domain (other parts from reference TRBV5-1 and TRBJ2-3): KAGVTQTPRYLIKTRGQQVTLSCSPISGHRSVSWYQQTPGQGLQFLFEYFSETQRNKGNFPGRFSGRQFSNSRSEMNVSTLELGDSALYLCASSLELAGPSTDTQYFGPGTRLTVL.

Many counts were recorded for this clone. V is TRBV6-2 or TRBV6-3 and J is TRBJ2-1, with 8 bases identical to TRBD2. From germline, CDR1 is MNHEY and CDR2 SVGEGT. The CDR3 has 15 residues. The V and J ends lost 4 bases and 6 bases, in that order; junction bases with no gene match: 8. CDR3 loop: CASSWRGRNPNEQFF. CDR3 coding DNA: TGTGCCAGCAGTTGGCGCGGGAGGAATCCCAATGAGCAGTTCTTC.

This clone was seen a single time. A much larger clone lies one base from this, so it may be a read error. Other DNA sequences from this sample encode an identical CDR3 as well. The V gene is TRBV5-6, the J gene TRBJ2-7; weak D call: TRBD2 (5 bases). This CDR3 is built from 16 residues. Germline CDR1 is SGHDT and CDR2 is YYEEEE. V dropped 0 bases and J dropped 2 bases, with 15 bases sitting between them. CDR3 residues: CASSLALAERTYEQYF. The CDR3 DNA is TGTGCCAGCAGCTTGGCCCTAGCTGAAAGAACCTACGAGCAGTACTTC.

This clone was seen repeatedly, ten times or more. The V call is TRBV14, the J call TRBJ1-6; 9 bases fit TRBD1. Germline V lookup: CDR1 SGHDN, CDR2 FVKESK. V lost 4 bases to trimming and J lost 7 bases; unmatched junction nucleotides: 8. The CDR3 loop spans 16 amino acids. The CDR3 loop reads CASSPDRGSQNSPLHF. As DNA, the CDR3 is TGTGCCAGCAGCCCGGACAGGGGCAGCCAGAATTCACCCCTCCACTTT.

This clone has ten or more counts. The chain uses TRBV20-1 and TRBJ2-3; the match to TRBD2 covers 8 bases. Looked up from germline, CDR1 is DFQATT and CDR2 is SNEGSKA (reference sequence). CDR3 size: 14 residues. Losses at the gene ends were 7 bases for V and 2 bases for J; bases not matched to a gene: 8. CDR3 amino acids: CSGELAVSTDTQYF. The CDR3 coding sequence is TGCAGTGGGGAACTAGCGGTATCCACAGATACGCAGTATTTT.